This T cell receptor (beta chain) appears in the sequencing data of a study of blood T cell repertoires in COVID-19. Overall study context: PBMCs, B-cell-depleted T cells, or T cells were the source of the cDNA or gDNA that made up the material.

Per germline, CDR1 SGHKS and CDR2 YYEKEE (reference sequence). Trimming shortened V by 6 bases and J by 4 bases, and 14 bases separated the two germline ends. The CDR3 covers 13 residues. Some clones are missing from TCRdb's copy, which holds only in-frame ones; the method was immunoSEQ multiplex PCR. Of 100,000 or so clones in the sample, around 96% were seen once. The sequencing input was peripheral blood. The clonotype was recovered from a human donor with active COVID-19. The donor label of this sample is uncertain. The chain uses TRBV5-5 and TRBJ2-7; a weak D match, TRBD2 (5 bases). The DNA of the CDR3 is TGTGCCAGCACCCAAGTTCGGGGTTACGAGCAGTACTTC. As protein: CASTQVRGYEQYF.